These 16 T cell receptor beta chains came from one sample sequenced in a study of T cell changes during pregnancy in multiple sclerosis. Assay: immunoSEQ multiplex PCR; the TCRdb copy retains only in-frame clones and omits some. The sample lists roughly 40,000 clones; 80% to 90% were seen once. The source was CD4+ T cells from peripheral blood mononuclear cells, collected in the first trimester of pregnancy. These receptors were collected from a female donor with multiple sclerosis, enrolled in a pregnancy study.

This chain joins TRBV5-1 and TRBJ2-7; D not certain. CDR3 length equals 14 residues. The germline V and J ends were trimmed by 0 bases and 4 bases, with 11 bases remaining between them. Germline V CDR1 and CDR2: SGHRS, YFSETQ. The CDR3 DNA reads as TGCGCCAGCAGCTTGGACCCCGACAATTACGAGCAGTACTTC. This codes for CASSLDPDNYEQYF.

Notes on this clone: The final CDR3 position lacks the conserved phenylalanine or tryptophan, pointing to a likely read error. No DNA is shown, since the ends of the CDR3 on it are uncertain; the CDR3 is the one TCRdb lists. V gene TRBV23-1 combines with J gene TRBJ2-3; TRBD2, the D gene given by the table, was not confirmed from the DNA. TRBV23-1 is noted as an ORF with a role that remains uncertain. Counting both end residues, the CDR3 totals 12 amino acids. The CDR3 protein is CASSQWRFPEGT.

This clone has just a few counts. The rearrangement links TRBV2 to TRBJ2-7; possible D gene TRBD2, 5 bases. This CDR3 has 13 residues. Germline V lookup: CDR1 SNHLY, CDR2 FYNNEI. The V and J ends lost 8 bases and 4 bases respectively, with 15 bases between them. The CDR3, as DNA: TGTGCCAGCGGTCGGGATTCCCATTACGAGCAGTACTTC. Protein: CASGRDSHYEQYF.

CDR3 sequence reads: CASSETGGRETQYF. CDR3 DNA: TGTGCCAGCAGTGAAACAGGGGGCAGGGAGACCCAGTACTTC. V and J are TRBV2 and TRBJ2-5; 9 nucleotides line up with TRBD1. Germline V gene sequence: CDR1 SNHLY, CDR2 FYNNEI. The ends lost 2 bases at V and 5 bases at J; junction bases unmatched: 3. This CDR3 is built from 14 residues.

CDR3 sequence: CASSSSSVSGYEQYF. The CDR3 nucleotides read TGTGCCAGCAGCTCCTCTAGTGTGTCGGGGTACGAGCAGTACTTC. This chain links TRBV11-3 with TRBJ2-7, with D maybe TRBD2 (5 bases). This CDR3 has 15 amino acids. Per germline, CDR1 SGHNT and CDR2 YENEEA. Trimming removed 4 bases from V and 4 bases from J, with 17 bases in between.

The J gene is TRBJ1-2, the V gene TRBV6-5; no clear D gene. CDR3 length: 13 residues. The V end lost 6 bases, the J end lost 4 bases, and 12 bases lay between the germline ends. Per germline, CDR1 MNHEY and CDR2 SVGAGI. In DNA, the CDR3 is TGTGCCAGCAGCCAAACGGAGGGCTATGGCTACACCTTC. It yields the protein CASSQTEGYGYTF.

The chain joins TRBV7-9 to TRBJ1-1; tentatively, D is TRBD1 (6 bases). The germline gives CDR1 SEHNR, CDR2 FQNEAQ (reference sequence). The CDR3 has 13 residues. The germline V and J ends were trimmed by 8 bases and 6 bases, with 16 bases remaining between them. CDR3 in DNA: TGTGCCAGCCCGGGGGGGGCCGACCCTGAAGCTTTCTTT. Residues: CASPGGADPEAFF.

The rearrangement links TRBV5-5 to TRBJ2-5, with D possibly matching TRBD2 (6 bases). The germline V gene has CDR1 SGHKS and CDR2 YYEKEE (reference sequence). V lost 3 bases to trimming and J lost 5 bases, with 14 bases between them. The CDR3 covers 14 residues. The CDR3 here is CASSYRAEGETQYF. In DNA, the CDR3 is TGTGCCAGCAGCTACCGGGCGGAGGGGGAGACCCAGTACTTC.

The CDR3 sequence is CAWRVTGASYNSPLHF. CDR3 DNA sequence: TGTGCCTGGAGGGTAACAGGGGCGTCCTATAATTCACCCCTCCACTTT. The genes are TRBV30 and TRBJ1-6; 7 bases fit TRBD1. The germline gives CDR1 GTSNPN, CDR2 SVGIG (reference sequence). V was clipped by 3 bases and J by 1 base; unmatched bases: 6. The CDR3 sequence is 16 residues long.

The chain carries TRBV7-2 and TRBJ1-5; D call uncertain. CDR1 SGHTA and CDR2 FQGNSA come from the germline V gene. V dropped 1 base and J dropped 7 bases, with 8 bases sitting between them. This CDR3 comprises 13 residues. The CDR3 DNA reads TGTGCCAGCAGCTTAGGAGGCGACCAGCCCCAGCATTTT. Encoded protein: CASSLGGDQPQHF.

The rearrangement joins TRBV30 to TRBJ1-5; no definite D call. Deletions cut 0 bases from V and 7 bases from J, with 28 bases between. CDR3 length: 19 residues. Germline V gene data show CDR1 as GTSNPN and CDR2 as SVGIG (reference sequence). CDR3 DNA sequence: TGTGCCTGGAGTGTACTAAGGACGGACTCGCGGACCACAATGCAGCCCCAGCATTTT. Amino acid sequence: CAWSVLRTDSRTTMQPQHF.

The chain employs TRBV30 and TRBJ2-7; D may be TRBD1 (6 bases). CDR3 length: 14 residues. Trimming cost V 3 bases and J 1 base, with 13 bases left between them. The germline gives CDR1 GTSNPN, CDR2 SVGIG (reference sequence). The CDR3 sequence: CAWSLGAYSYEQYF. In nucleotides, the CDR3 is TGTGCCTGGAGCTTGGGGGCGTATTCCTACGAGCAGTACTTC.

CDR3: CAISSEEPGQRHF. As DNA, the CDR3 is TGTGCCATCAGTTCGGAAGAACCAGGCCAGAGGCATTTT. The V and J genes are TRBV10-3 and TRBJ1-5; no reliable D call. V gave up 5 bases and J gave up 15 bases, with 20 bases separating them. The CDR3 contains 13 residues. Germline V gives CDR1 ENHRY, CDR2 SYGVKD.

The rearrangement links TRBV9 to TRBJ2-5; 13 bases are a match to TRBD2. CDR1 and CDR2 (germline): SGDLS, YYNGEE. V trimming: 0 bases; J trimming: 5 bases; junction bases outside the gene matches: 7. The CDR3 covers 17 residues. The CDR3 reads CASSVGGTSGAGETQYF. The CDR3 DNA sequence: TGTGCCAGCAGCGTAGGAGGGACTAGCGGGGCGGGCGAGACCCAGTACTTC. Full variable domain (remainder filled in from reference TRBV9 and TRBJ2-5): DSGVTQTPKHLITATGQRVTLRCSPRSGDLSVYWYQQSLDQGLQFLIQYYNGEERAKGNILERFSAQQFPDLHSELNLSSLELGDSALYFCASSVGGTSGAGETQYFGPGTRLLVL.

The genes are TRBV2 and TRBJ2-1; TRBD2 is a possible D gene (5 bases). The CDR3 consists of 13 residues. Germline V gene sequence: CDR1 SNHLY, CDR2 FYNNEI. V gave up 6 bases and J gave up 1 base, with 7 bases separating them. CDR3 loop: CASRRESYNEQFF. Written as DNA, the CDR3 is TGTGCCAGCAGGAGGGAATCCTACAATGAGCAGTTCTTC.

The J gene is TRBJ2-3, the V gene TRBV29-1, with a weak D call TRBD2 (6 bases). The germline V gene has CDR1 SQVTM and CDR2 ANQGSEA. The CDR3 spans 11 residues. The CDR3, as DNA: TGCACCTTCCTGGCGGGACGTACGCAGTATTTT. Translated, it gives CTFLAGRTQYF.